This note documents a single T cell receptor (beta chain) sequence. The antigen is unknown. The CDR3 totals 12 residues. Trimming took off 4 bases at V and 3 bases at J, with 9 bases between the two ends. Germline lookup yields CDR1 SQVTM and CDR2 ANQGSEA. Treatment: oral pan-JAK inhibitor, 5-10 mg twice daily. Lesional scalp tissue (obtained by punch biopsy) and peripheral blood were collected from alopecia areata patients. This sample is part of a study of CD8+ T cells in alopecia areata. Once RNA had been extracted, it was reverse transcribed into cDNA to act as the sequencing template. Profiled with immunoSEQ multiplex PCR; TCRdb holds only in-frame clones, not every one. The table lists hundreds of thousands of clones, 66% of them singletons. General observations from the study: Scalp clonality and expanded CD8+ clones among the top 100 showed significant decreases with tofacitinib.

J is TRBJ1-2 and V is TRBV29-1; D gene ambiguous. The source is a human donor with alopecia areata. Sequencing used CD4+ T cells sorted from blood, obtained at approximately week 42, from a patient treated with tofacitinib. In nucleotides, the CDR3 is TGCAGCGTTGTTGTTGGGGACTATGGCTACACCTTC. It is translated as CSVVVGDYGYTF.